This T cell receptor beta chain came from a study of early stage breast cancer tumors. Produced via immunoSEQ multiplex PCR; TCRdb's table is partial and in-frame only. The sample lists tens of thousands of clones, 55% to 75% occurring once. This CDR3 is built from 14 residues. Losses at the gene ends were 5 bases for V and 2 bases for J; bases not matched to a gene: 5. Germline V lookup: CDR1 LNHDA, CDR2 SQIVND (reference sequence). With respect to this clone: The antigen remains unidentified.

Study-wide results and limits: Bulk DNA sequencing of unsorted cells missed chain pairing and markers.

This TCR was sampled from a person in their fifties with breast cancer. Input material: blood. The chain employs TRBV19 and TRBJ2-7, with 8 bases identical to TRBD1. The CDR3 DNA reads TGTGCCAGTAGTGCAGGGGGCGCGGCCTACGAGCAGTACGTC. It is translated as CASSAGGAAYEQYV.